This T cell receptor (beta chain) was obtained from a study of cytomegalovirus exposure and HLA in healthy donors. As for the study in general: Of roughly 360 genotyped donors, 80% to 85% grouped in the Caucasian-associated ancestry cluster. Study-wide results and limits: In a later analysis, at a false discovery rate of 0.05, about 17,000 TCR beta sequences matched HLA alleles. Presence/absence analysis assumed near-uniform sequencing depth across donors. A later analysis linked a missense DCLRE1C variant to TCR beta V- and J-gene trimming.

Germline CDR1 SEHNR, CDR2 FQNEAQ (reference sequence). V lost 1 base and J lost 10, with 11 bases in between. This CDR3 has 14 residues. PCR was performed using 60 Vbeta and 13 Jbeta primers. Libraries were prepared by immunoSEQ multiplex PCR; TCRdb keeps only in-frame clonotypes and omits some of them. This sample has roughly 100,000 clones; around four fifths occur once, and the top ten carry under 1.5%. Remarks on this clone: The antigen is undetermined.

Source material: PBMCs. This chain uses TRBV7-9 with TRBJ1-6, with D maybe TRBD1 (6 bases). The sequence was obtained from a man aged 25-45 years in good health and CMV-seronegative. In DNA, the CDR3 is TGTGCCAGCAGCTTAGAAGGGGGTAACTCACCCCTCCACTTT. Translation gives CASSLEGGNSPLHF. Full variable domain (outside the CDR3, taken from reference TRBV7-9 and TRBJ1-6): DTGVSQNPRHKITKRGQNVTFRCDPISEHNRLYWYRQTLGQGPEFLTYFQNEAQLEKSRLLSDRFSAERPKGSFSTLEIQRTEQGDSAMYLCASSLEGGNSPLHFGNGTRLTVT.